One and the same sample provided the 17 T cell receptor beta chains below, sequenced in a study of human T cells and chemical hapten exposure. Each CDR3 protein gets one entry after TCRdb re-called the RACE reads with MiXCR. Of 95,000 or so distinct CDR3 sequences listed, over 10% are singletons. Time point: patch test 2, 6 weeks after DPC sensitization. Indicated treatment: therapeutic diphenylcyclopropenone sensitization with weekly scalp DPC. Here the sequenced sample was whole blood, taken in connection with sensitization to the hapten diphenylcyclopropenone (DPC). These TCRs come from a woman in her thirties or forties with alopecia areata. Some clones in this sample may be carry-over from other donors' samples.

This clonotype was seen ten or more times. The rearrangement joins TRBV3-1 to TRBJ2-7; 7 bases map to TRBD2. V shed 2 bases and J 6 bases; nucleotides not matched to a gene: 13. The germline gives CDR1 LGHDT, CDR2 YNNKEL (reference sequence). The length of the CDR3 is 16 residues. The CDR3 nucleotides are TGTGCCAGCAGCCAACTAGGCGGGAGAGCCACCCCCGAGCAGTACTTC. This sequence encodes CASSQLGGRATPEQYF.

In this sample, this clonotype turned up a few times. The chain uses TRBV28 and TRBJ2-1; TRBD2 might be the D (5 bases). Germline-derived CDR1 and CDR2 are MDHEN and SYDVKM. Trimming stripped 3 bases from V and 9 bases from J, with 15 bases between. This CDR3 contains 14 residues. The CDR3 loop reads CASSLSTGKSEQFF. DNA for the CDR3: TGTGCCAGCAGTTTGTCCACGGGGAAAAGTGAGCAGTTCTTC.

V is TRBV7-2 and J is TRBJ1-2, with TRBD1 identical over 7 bases. V dropped 3 bases and J dropped 5; count of bases not matched to a gene: 6. The CDR3 length is 14 residues. Germline CDR1 is SGHTA and CDR2 is FQGNSA. CDR3 sequence: CASSLADRIYGYTF. The DNA for the CDR3 is TGTGCCAGCAGCTTGGCGGACAGGATATATGGCTACACCTTC.

The sample holds many counts of this clonotype. The chain couples TRBV27 to TRBJ2-3, with TRBD2 matching 8 bases. This CDR3 region has 17 residues. Germline trimming cut 2 bases from V and 4 bases from J; bases unmatched to any gene: 11. Germline V gene sequence: CDR1 MNHEY, CDR2 SMNVEV (reference sequence). The CDR3 nucleotides read TGTGCCAGCAGTTTAGGAGCGGGAGATCATCGTTCAGATACGCAGTATTTT. This translates into CASSLGAGDHRSDTQYF.

This clonotype was picked up many times. The V gene is TRBV6-5, the J gene TRBJ1-4, with no clear D. V lost 3 bases and J lost 0, with 11 bases in between. CDR1 and CDR2 from the germline V gene are MNHEY and SVGAGI. The CDR3 runs 16 residues. The CDR3 coding sequence is TGTGCCAGCAGTTATGTGGCTAGTGCAACTAATGAAAAACTGTTTTTT. Protein sequence: CASSYVASATNEKLFF.

The chain couples TRBV7-9 to TRBJ1-6; D call uncertain. Trimming took off 5 bases at V and 6 bases at J, with 8 bases between the two ends. The CDR3 is 13 amino acids. Germline-derived CDR1 and CDR2 are SEHNR and FQNEAQ (reference sequence). CDR3 coding DNA: TGTGCCAGCAGCCCGGACCGTAATTCACCCCTCCACTTT. Residues: CASSPDRNSPLHF.

This clonotype was counted many times. The chain links TRBV7-2 to TRBJ1-5; D ambiguous. This CDR3 is 12 amino acids long. Germline V gene sequence: CDR1 SGHTA, CDR2 FQGNSA. The V end was cut by 3 bases, the J end by 7 bases, with 7 bases between. For the CDR3, the DNA is TGTGCCAGCAGCTTTCCAGGACAGCCCCAGCATTTT. It yields the protein CASSFPGQPQHF. Full variable domain (rest looked up from reference TRBV7-2 and TRBJ1-5): GAGVSQSPSNKVTEKGKDVELRCDPISGHTALYWYRQSLGQGLEFLIYFQGNSAPDKSGLPSDRFSAERTGGSVSTLTIQRTQQEDSAVYLCASSFPGQPQHFGDGTRLSIL.

The J gene is TRBJ2-3, the V gene TRBV24-1; a possible D gene is TRBD1 (5 bases). This CDR3 comprises 15 residues. Deletions cut 2 bases from V and 4 bases from J, with 12 bases between. Germline CDR1 and CDR2: KGHDR and SFDVKD. The CDR3 sequence is CATSDSRGPADTQYF. The CDR3 region has the DNA TGTGCCACCAGTGATTCTAGGGGCCCAGCAGATACGCAGTATTTT.

V usage is TRBV28 and J usage is TRBJ2-1, with 8 bases aligning to TRBD2. The J segment lost 7 bases and the V segment lost 5 bases, leaving 13 bases of the junction unmatched. Germline-derived CDR1 and CDR2 are MDHEN and SYDVKM. This CDR3 is 16 amino acids long. CDR3 residues: CASSMGQAGVKNEQFF. The CDR3 region has the DNA TGTGCCAGCAGTATGGGGCAAGCGGGAGTTAAGAATGAGCAGTTCTTC.

This clonotype was seen at least ten times. The chain combines TRBV29-1 with TRBJ1-2; the D is unclear. Germline CDR1 is SQVTM and CDR2 is ANQGSEA. Deletions cut 1 base from V and 0 bases from J, with 9 bases between. The CDR3 has 14 amino acids. CDR3 sequence: CSVEGGEANYGYTF. As DNA, the CDR3 is TGCAGCGTTGAAGGCGGGGAAGCTAACTATGGCTACACCTTC.

Ten or more counts support this clonotype. The chain's CDR3 is CASRAGGPGSYNEQFF. The CDR3, as DNA: TGTGCCAGCAGAGCGGGGGGGCCCGGCTCCTACAATGAGCAGTTCTTC. The genes are TRBV7-2 and TRBJ2-1, with 10 positions matching TRBD2. CDR1 and CDR2 from the germline V gene are SGHTA and FQGNSA. This CDR3 contains 16 residues. V gave up 6 bases and J gave up 0 bases; unmatched junction bases: 5.

Only a few counts were recorded for this clonotype. The V gene is TRBV5-1, the J gene TRBJ2-7; perhaps TRBD2 as D (5 bases). The V end lost 0 bases, the J end lost 4 bases, and 17 bases lay between the germline ends. Germline V gene data show CDR1 as SGHRS and CDR2 as YFSETQ. The CDR3 loop spans 16 amino acids. DNA for the CDR3: TGCGCCAGCAGCTTGGAAGGTCAGACTACTGTGTACGAGCAGTACTTC. The encoded protein is CASSLEGQTTVYEQYF. The full variable domain, completed using reference TRBV5-1 and TRBJ2-7, is KAGVTQTPRYLIKTRGQQVTLSCSPISGHRSVSWYQQTPGQGLQFLFEYFSETQRNKGNFPGRFSGRQFSNSRSEMNVSTLELGDSALYLCASSLEGQTTVYEQYFGPGTRLTVT.

This clonotype has just a few counts. The chain recombines TRBV12-3 or TRBV12-4 with TRBJ2-1; 11 bases match TRBD2. Trimming removed 5 bases from V and 7 bases from J; junction bases left unmatched: 7. The CDR3 spans 15 residues. CDR3 sequence (DNA): TGTGCCAGCAGTCCGATAGCGGGAGGGTGGAATGAGCAGTTCTTC. Encoded protein: CASSPIAGGWNEQFF.

This clonotype was detected ten times or more. The chain links TRBV7-2 to TRBJ2-7, with a weak D call TRBD2 (5 bases). Trimming took off 5 bases at V and 2 bases at J, with 10 bases between the two ends. Germline V gene data show CDR1 as SGHTA and CDR2 as FQGNSA. This CDR3 is 13 amino acids long. The CDR3 DNA sequence: TGTGCCAGCAGCCCCCTGGAGGCCTACGAGCAGTACTTC. Its translation: CASSPLEAYEQYF. Full variable domain (rest looked up from reference TRBV7-2 and TRBJ2-7): GAGVSQSPSNKVTEKGKDVELRCDPISGHTALYWYRQSLGQGLEFLIYFQGNSAPDKSGLPSDRFSAERTGGSVSTLTIQRTQQEDSAVYLCASSPLEAYEQYFGPGTRLTVT.

This chain connects TRBV29-1 to TRBJ2-1; TRBD1 matches 9 bases. The length of the CDR3 is 13 residues. Per germline, CDR1 SQVTM and CDR2 ANQGSEA. J gave up 7 bases and V 7 bases, and 8 bases lay outside the gene matches. The CDR3 spells CSADRGYRNEQFF. The CDR3, as DNA: TGCAGCGCCGACAGGGGGTATAGGAATGAGCAGTTCTTC.

This clonotype was detected ten times or more. This sequence joins TRBV28 and TRBJ2-7, with 8 bases identical to TRBD1. From germline, CDR1 is MDHEN and CDR2 SYDVKM. This CDR3 comprises 14 residues. Trimming at V came to 3 bases and at J to 3 bases, leaving 4 bases not matched to a gene. CDR3 protein: CASSFAGTGYEQYF. The CDR3 bases are TGTGCCAGCAGTTTTGCGGGGACAGGCTACGAGCAGTACTTC.

In this sample, this clonotype turned up a few times. The chain recombines TRBV3-1 with TRBJ2-7, with 8 positions matching TRBD2. Germline V gene lookup returns CDR1 LGHDT and CDR2 YNNKEL (reference sequence). With V trimmed by 0 bases and J by 3 bases, 10 bases remained unmatched. The CDR3 consists of 17 residues. DNA for the CDR3: TGTGCCAGCAGCCAAGATCCTAGGACTAGCCTACGCTACGAGCAGTACTTC. Amino acid sequence: CASSQDPRTSLRYEQYF.